Shown below are 28 T cell receptor beta chains from a single sample sequenced in a study of cytomegalovirus exposure and HLA in healthy donors (dated by TCRdb to 2016 to 2017). The protocol used for the library was the immunoSEQ multiplex PCR assay. The multiplex PCR relied on a mix of 60 forward primers for TCR Vbeta segments and 13 reverse primers for TCR Jbeta segments. TCRdb stores this immuneACCESS table with in-frame sequences only. Part of the clones is absent; in the studies checked, under half of the shortfall reflects unresolved V genes, and no reason is known for the rest. Within this sample are 130,000 to 150,000 clones, with approximately 80% of them counted one time only. The top ten clonotypes cover around 3% of the sample. The sequencing input was PBMCs. Every receptor here comes from a female donor in good health and CMV-seronegative.

The chain uses TRBV9 and TRBJ2-7; a possible D gene is TRBD1 (6 bases). This CDR3 has 14 amino acids. With 4 bases removed from V and 0 bases from J, the gap between germline ends came to 11 bases. The germline CDR1 and CDR2 sequences are SGDLS and YYNGEE. CDR3 DNA sequence: TGTGCCAGCAGCTACGACAGGACCTCCTACGAGCAGTACTTC. As protein: CASSYDRTSYEQYF.

This clone has a single count. This chain joins TRBV7-9 and TRBJ1-4, with 8 bases aligning to TRBD1. CDR1 is SEHNR, CDR2 FQNEAQ, per germline (reference sequence). Germline trimming cut 1 base from V and 10 bases from J; bases unmatched to any gene: 11. The CDR3 has 16 amino acids. In nucleotides, the CDR3 is TGTGCCAGCAGCTTAGTCGGGACAGGAGCAGGGGGAAAACTGTTTTTT. It encodes CASSLVGTGAGGKLFF.

The gene calls are TRBV18 and TRBJ1-4; D possibly corresponds to TRBD1 (6 bases). V was trimmed by 1 base and J by 4 bases, leaving 10 bases between them. The germline gives CDR1 KGHSH, CDR2 LQKENI. The CDR3 length is 15 residues. The CDR3 region is CASSPLRGSNEKLFF. The CDR3 nucleotides are TGTGCCAGCTCACCACTCAGGGGAAGTAATGAAAAACTGTTTTTT.

The V call is TRBV11-2, the J call TRBJ2-1; D possibly corresponds to TRBD2 (6 bases). CDR3 length: 18 amino acids. V was trimmed by 5 bases and J by 7 bases, leaving 27 bases between them. Germline values: CDR1 SGHAT, CDR2 FQNNGV. DNA of the CDR3: TGTGCCAGCAGCGAAACCTCCCGGTCGGGAGAAAGGAGGAATGAGCAGTTCTTC. It encodes CASSETSRSGERRNEQFF.

This clone was seen ten or more times. The rearrangement joins TRBV4-1 to TRBJ1-1; tentative D call: TRBD1 (6 bases). Deletions cut 4 bases from V and 1 base from J, with 16 bases between. Germline CDR1 is MGHRA and CDR2 is YSYEKL. The CDR3 contains 16 residues. The CDR3 reads CASSPMAGGTNTEAFF. The CDR3 nucleotides are TGCGCCAGCAGCCCGATGGCGGGGGGCACGAACACTGAAGCTTTCTTT.

This clone was recorded only once. The chain combines TRBV7-2 with TRBJ1-4; weak D call: TRBD1 (5 bases). The CDR3 consists of 15 residues. The ends were cut back, 5 bases at V and 6 bases at J, with 16 bases in the middle. CDR1 and CDR2 from the germline V gene are SGHTA and FQGNSA. As DNA, the CDR3 is TGTGCCAGCAGCCTGTCCGGGGGTGGTCATGAAAAACTGTTTTTT. Translating gives CASSLSGGGHEKLFF.

Regarding this clone: The sample contains more than one DNA sequence encoding this CDR3. The V gene is TRBV29-1, the J gene TRBJ1-2; 8 bases map to TRBD1. Per the germline V gene, CDR1 is SQVTM and CDR2 is ANQGSEA. The CDR3 loop spans 12 amino acids. The ends lost 4 bases at V and 3 bases at J; junction bases unmatched: 1. DNA for the CDR3: TGCAGCGTTGGACAGGGGTACTATGGCTACACCTTC. This encodes CSVGQGYYGYTF. Variable domain in full (rest from reference TRBV29-1 and TRBJ1-2): SAVISQKPSRDICQRGTSLTIQCQVDSQVTMMFWYRQQPGQSLTLIATANQGSEATYESGFVIDKFPISRPNLTFSTLTVSNMSPEDSSIYLCSVGQGYYGYTFGSGTRLTVV.

This clone was counted a single time. The V call is TRBV9, the J call TRBJ1-2; D is unclear. Germline assignment: CDR1 SGDLS and CDR2 YYNGEE. The CDR3 is 12 residues long. V was shortened by 3 bases and J by 8 bases, with 11 bases between the two germline ends. The CDR3 DNA sequence: TGTGCCAGCAGCGCCGCCCTTGGCGGCTACACCTTC. As protein: CASSAALGGYTF.

The gene calls are TRBV9 and TRBJ1-4; D unclear. The CDR3 is 13 residues long. V gave up 0 bases and J gave up 8 bases, with 8 bases separating them. Germline CDR1 reads SGDLS; CDR2 reads YYNGEE. The CDR3, as DNA: TGTGCCAGCAGCGTAGGAGTTCGGGAAAAACTGTTTTTT. This gives the protein CASSVGVREKLFF.

The CDR3 here is CASNLAGGVNEQFF. The CDR3, as DNA: TGTGCCAGCAACCTAGCGGGGGGGGTAAATGAGCAGTTCTTC. The rearrangement joins TRBV2 to TRBJ2-1; 12 nucleotides align to TRBD2. Germline V CDR1 and CDR2: SNHLY, FYNNEI. With 7 bases clipped from V and 7 bases from J, the junction kept 5 bases outside the gene matches. The CDR3 covers 14 residues.

V and J are TRBV5-1 and TRBJ2-5, with TRBD1 matching over 7 bases. The V gene's germline CDR1 is SGHRS and CDR2 YFSETQ. The trim removed 2 bases at V and 3 bases at J, leaving 7 bases unmatched. The CDR3 spans 15 residues. CDR3 amino acids: CASSLTGTVKETQYF. DNA for the CDR3: TGCGCCAGCAGCTTAACCGGGACAGTAAAAGAGACCCAGTACTTC.

The chain recombines TRBV7-2 with TRBJ2-3; D is ambiguous. Trimming pared 4 bases from V and 4 bases from J, leaving 9 bases between. Looked up from germline, CDR1 is SGHTA and CDR2 is FQGNSA. The CDR3 sequence is 13 residues long. CDR3 coding DNA: TGTGCCAGCAGCTCCCTACGTGCAGATACGCAGTATTTT. This encodes CASSSLRADTQYF. Complete variable domain (other parts from reference TRBV7-2 and TRBJ2-3): GAGVSQSPSNKVTEKGKDVELRCDPISGHTALYWYRQSLGQGLEFLIYFQGNSAPDKSGLPSDRFSAERTGGSVSTLTIQRTQQEDSAVYLCASSSLRADTQYFGPGTRLTVL.

CDR3 sequence (DNA): TGCGCCAGCAGTGACGAGCGGGGGTCCAATGAGCAGTTCTTC. This gives the protein CASSDERGSNEQFF. The chain combines TRBV10-2 with TRBJ2-1, with 8 bases lining up with TRBD2. J gave up 6 bases and V 3 bases, and 4 bases lay outside the gene matches. The CDR3 contains 14 residues. Germline CDR1 reads WSHSY; CDR2 reads SAAADI.

The V gene is TRBV6-1, the J gene TRBJ1-2; D unclear. CDR3 length: 15 amino acids. Between the trimmed V and J ends, which lost 7 bases and 2 bases, there was a span of 17 bases. Looked up from germline, CDR1 is MNHNS and CDR2 is SASEGT. Here the CDR3 DNA reads TGTGCCAGCACCTTAGGGTCTAGGAGGAACTATGGCTACACCTTC. Translating gives CASTLGSRRNYGYTF.

The chain employs TRBV18 and TRBJ1-6; maybe TRBD1 (6 bases). This CDR3 has 15 amino acids. Germline V CDR1 and CDR2: KGHSH, LQKENI. V was clipped by 2 bases and J by 7 bases, with 12 bases between them. Here the CDR3 DNA reads TGTGCCAGCTCACCAGGGGGCTCGGTGAATTCACCCCTCCACTTT. Amino acids: CASSPGGSVNSPLHF.

V and J are TRBV28 and TRBJ2-7; maybe TRBD1 (5 bases). Germline V gives CDR1 MDHEN, CDR2 SYDVKM. Trimming shortened V by 4 bases and J by 4 bases, and 14 bases separated the two germline ends. The CDR3 runs to 14 residues. The CDR3 reads CASSSVDRLYEQYF. The CDR3 nucleotides read TGTGCCAGCAGTTCCGTTGACAGACTTTACGAGCAGTACTTC.

This rearrangement joins TRBV5-1 to TRBJ1-4; 8 positions agree with TRBD1. J lost 7 bases, V lost 0 bases, and 8 bases had no gene match. This CDR3 is built from 16 residues. Germline V gene lookup returns CDR1 SGHRS and CDR2 YFSETQ. The DNA for the CDR3 is TGCGCCAGCAGCTTGGGGGGGACAGGAAGGGGTGAAAAACTGTTTTTT. Translating it yields CASSLGGTGRGEKLFF.

The chain combines TRBV6-1 with TRBJ1-4, with a weak D call TRBD1 (5 bases). There are 15 residues in the CDR3. CDR1 is MNHNS, CDR2 SASEGT, per germline. Trimming cost V 4 bases and J 2 bases, with 11 bases left between them. Here the CDR3 reads CASSVQGGTNEKLFF. The CDR3 bases are TGTGCCAGCAGTGTCCAGGGTGGGACTAATGAAAAACTGTTTTTT.

CDR3 region: CASSLPRVPVTDTQYF. DNA of the CDR3: TGTGCCAGCAGCTTACCCCGGGTCCCAGTCACAGATACGCAGTATTTT. This rearrangement joins TRBV5-5 to TRBJ2-3; D is undetermined. Trimming left V 2 bases short and J 2 bases short, with 15 bases between. Germline V gives CDR1 SGHKS, CDR2 YYEKEE (reference sequence). CDR3 length: 16 amino acids.

This chain links TRBV6-6 with TRBJ1-2; weak D call: TRBD1 (6 bases). The CDR3 covers 15 residues. V lost 5 bases and J lost 4, with 17 bases in between. Germline V gives CDR1 MNHNY, CDR2 SVGAGI (reference sequence). In DNA, the CDR3 is TGTGCCAGCAGTCCGACGGGGGGCTCGGGCTATGGCTACACCTTC. As protein: CASSPTGGSGYGYTF.

The V call is TRBV7-2, the J call TRBJ1-5, with D perhaps matching TRBD1 (6 bases). The CDR3 runs 14 residues. V was shortened by 5 bases and J by 7 bases, with 15 bases between the two germline ends. From germline, CDR1 is SGHTA and CDR2 FQGNSA. Here the CDR3 DNA reads TGTGCCAGCAGCCCATCAGGGGTGTGGCAGCCCCAGCATTTT. This codes for CASSPSGVWQPQHF.

The J gene is TRBJ1-1, the V gene TRBV19; a possible D gene is TRBD1 (6 bases). The CDR3 is made up of 14 amino acids. The ends were cut back, 2 bases at V and 5 bases at J, with 12 bases in the middle. The germline gives CDR1 LNHDA, CDR2 SQIVND (reference sequence). DNA for the CDR3: TGTGCCAGTAGTATAATCGGGGGGCTTACTGAAGCTTTCTTT. This sequence encodes CASSIIGGLTEAFF.

The genes are TRBV7-8 and TRBJ2-6, with D maybe TRBD1 (7 bases). V lost 3 bases to trimming and J lost 2 bases, with 11 bases between them. Germline assignment: CDR1 SGHVS and CDR2 FQNEAQ. The CDR3 length is 16 residues. DNA for the CDR3: TGTGCCAGCAGCTTCGCCAGGGGGGCTGGGGCCAACGTCCTGACTTTC. Amino acid sequence: CASSFARGAGANVLTF. Together with reference TRBV7-8 and TRBJ2-6, the CDR3 gives the full variable domain: GAGVSQSPRYKVAKRGQDVALRCDPISGHVSLFWYQQALGQGPEFLTYFQNEAQLDKSGLPSDRFFAERPEGSVSTLKIQRTQQEDSAVYLCASSFARGAGANVLTFGAGSRLTVL.

V usage is TRBV5-1 and J usage is TRBJ1-1; 8 nucleotides line up with TRBD1. In germline, CDR1 is SGHRS, CDR2 YFSETQ. J gave up 0 bases and V 5 bases, and 6 bases lay outside the gene matches. This CDR3 is built from 15 residues. Here the CDR3 reads CASRPGTGMNTEAFF. The CDR3 DNA follows: TGCGCCAGCAGACCCGGGACAGGTATGAACACTGAAGCTTTCTTT.

This clone was picked up one time. The chain couples TRBV7-8 to TRBJ1-4; TRBD1 matches 7 bases. CDR1 is SGHVS, CDR2 FQNEAQ, per germline. This CDR3 has 16 amino acids. V was pared by 2 bases and J by 4 bases, with 7 bases of the junction left unmatched. CDR3 bases: TGTGCCAGCAGCTTACGAGACAGGGCCCTTAATGAAAAACTGTTTTTT. Its translation is CASSLRDRALNEKLFF.

The chain couples TRBV5-4 to TRBJ2-3; 11 bases match TRBD2. J gave up 0 bases and V 1 base, and 10 bases lay outside the gene matches. Germline V gene sequence: CDR1 SGHNT, CDR2 YYREEE (reference sequence). The CDR3 loop spans 19 amino acids. CDR3 residues: CASSLLAGGRRMSTDTQYF. CDR3 in DNA: TGTGCCAGCAGCTTGTTAGCGGGGGGGCGCCGGATGAGCACAGATACGCAGTATTTT. Using reference TRBV5-4 and TRBJ2-3 for the parts outside the CDR3, the full variable domain is ETGVTQSPTHLIKTRGQQVTLRCSSQSGHNTVSWYQQALGQGPQFIFQYYREEENGRGNFPPRFSGLQFPNYSSELNVNALELDDSALYLCASSLLAGGRRMSTDTQYFGPGTRLTVL.

The chain uses TRBV27 and TRBJ1-5, with D tentatively TRBD1 (6 bases). The CDR3 covers 15 residues. The germline V gene encodes CDR1 MNHEY and CDR2 SMNVEV (reference sequence). V lost 1 base, J lost 1 base, and 8 bases lay in between. This CDR3 is CASSLLGGSNQPQHF. In nucleotides, the CDR3 is TGTGCCAGCAGTTTATTAGGGGGAAGCAATCAGCCCCAGCATTTT.

The J gene is TRBJ2-1, the V gene TRBV11-1, with a tentative D call TRBD2 (5 bases). V was trimmed by 4 bases and J by 1 base, leaving 8 bases between them. The germline V gene has CDR1 SGHAT and CDR2 FQDESV (reference sequence). This CDR3 is built from 14 residues. The CDR3 protein is CASSYKRSYNEQFF. The CDR3 coding sequence is TGTGCCAGCAGCTACAAGCGGTCCTACAATGAGCAGTTCTTC.